This T cell receptor (beta chain) is from a study of blood T cell repertoires in COVID-19. Germline CDR1 reads ENHRY; CDR2 reads SYGVKD. The CDR3 covers 13 residues. V shed 4 bases and J shed 4 bases, with 10 bases lying between them. Method: immunoSEQ multiplex PCR; TCRdb's copy keeps in-frame clones and lacks some. This sample yields more than 150,000 clones, of which about 86% are seen a single time; around 20% belongs to the top ten. The sequence derives from an older man with active or convalescent COVID-19. Sequenced: peripheral blood. V gene TRBV10-3 combines with J gene TRBJ1-2; D not resolved. In DNA form, the CDR3 reads TGTGCCATCAGTGGAGGGAGTGCCTATGGCTACACCTTC. Translating it yields CAISGGSAYGYTF.